This T cell receptor beta chain was found in a study of blood T cells in healthy people across ages (dated by TCRdb to about 2015). A note on the overall study: In model experiments, template switching captured roughly one uniquely barcoded TCR beta cDNA molecule for every two T cells. The donors were split into four age groups: young (average around 15 years), middle-aged (over 35), aged (approximately 60) and long-lived (roughly 80). To track age-related changes in TCR beta repertoire diversity, the study relied on deep sequencing normalized with unique cDNA molecular identifiers. Using the same blood draw, the study looked at two additional independent replicas of 1 million unique cDNA reads for two donors, one aged 18 to 30 and the other aged 80 or older. To avoid experimental bias, donors of different ages were randomly spread across the sequencing lanes.

The library was built by means of 5' RACE. The sequencing machine was an Illumina HiSeq 2500. A second about 6 to 11 cycle PCR used a sample-barcoded 5' primer and a J-beta primer mix. Each TCR beta cDNA molecule received a unique molecular identifier from a template-switch 5' adaptor carrying 12 random nucleotides. At least 2.5 million CDR3-containing paired-end reads were obtained from each sample. First-strand cDNA synthesis was performed from all RNA using the Mint cDNA synthesis kit, with priming by a TRBC-specific oligonucleotide. Following uracil-DNA glycosylase treatment, a first 18-cycle PCR with universal primers M1SS and BC2_uni_R was performed on all cDNA. In the original analysis: For normalization, 1 million high-quality reads, each with a distinct molecular identifier, were randomly selected from each sample. Reads with shared molecular identifiers were discarded instead of being binned into consensus sequences. CDR3 identification, clonotype clustering and error correction used MiTCR with a Q25 quality threshold and the strictest error-elimination algorithm. Lower-bound total TCR beta diversity was estimated with a nonparametric unseen species model using Euler transformation. TCRdb reprocessed the public reads (quality trimming at Q25 with fastp, clone calling with MiXCR) and kept in-frame beta chains. Rows merge per CDR3 protein into single entries with the most common DNA and genes. The V and J calls follow TCRdb's processing rather than the paper's. Present in this sample are about 1.6 million distinct CDR3 sequences, roughly 32% of which were seen just once. The top ten clones comprise 11% of the sample.

The paper's findings and limits, for the study overall: Estimates of total diversity based on one million sequenced T cells were considered lower bounds and underestimates. The percentage of naive T cells measured by flow cytometry correlated strongly with observed TCR beta diversity. Because profiling used bulk unsorted PBMCs, naive and antigen-experienced compartments could not be compared conclusively. Donor CMV infection status was unknown, potentially confounding age-related changes in expanded clonotypes. Compared with the aged group, the long-lived group had more naive CD4+ T cells, fewer expanded clones and increased TCR diversity, a pattern suggesting age selection. Observed TCR beta diversity per million T cells fell roughly linearly with age, and a significant reduction was already apparent by age around 40.

Systemically healthy Caucasian individuals from Russia, some 36 in total and aged roughly 6 to 95 years, were included as donors. Around 9.9 milliliters of peripheral blood were collected from each donor into EDTA-treated Vacutainer tubes. Ficoll-Paque density-gradient centrifugation was used to isolate PBMCs, with at least 6 million per sample. Trizol reagent was used to extract total RNA from the PBMCs, yielding at least 5 micrograms per sample. For every donor, flow cytometry on a PBMC aliquot measured the percentage of naive CD45RAhigh/CD27high T cells. This clonotype was detected only once. No antigen is known for it. A much larger clone sits a single nucleotide away, making a read error possible. The sequence was obtained from a young woman in good health. The sample was blood.

The sequence in DNA is TGTGCCAGCAGCCCGCCAGAACAGGGGCCAGATACGCAGTATTTT. This encodes CASSPPEQGPDTQYF. The rearrangement combines TRBV4-2 with TRBJ2-3; 7 bases in between match TRBD1. Sequences LGHNA (CDR1) and YNFKEQ (CDR2) are obtained from the germline V gene. Trimming accounts for 4 bases at V and 4 bases at J, while the number of junction bases matched to no gene is 8. The cysteine opens and the phenylalanine closes a CDR3 of 15 amino acids. The entry retains the CDR3 DNA only, 45 bases that are in frame from base 1.